This T cell receptor (beta chain) originates from a study of T-cell reconstitution after alpha-beta-depleted transplantation in children. Study outcomes and limitations: Reportedly, roughly two months post-transplant, alpha-beta T cells arose from several hundred expanded graft clones.

This clonotype was seen at least ten times. Its matching antigen is unknown. During its preparation, the TCRbeta library received unique molecular identifiers. TCRdb itself ran the PCR reads through MiXCR, one entry per CDR3 protein. This table has nearly 250,000 distinct CDR3 sequences, less than 9% appearing once. Trimming cost V 3 bases and J 2 bases; bases outside gene matches: 4. The CDR3 length is 14 residues. Germline CDR1 is SGDLS and CDR2 is YYNGEE. The V and J genes are TRBV9 and TRBJ2-5, with 7 bases aligning to TRBD1. This sequence originates from a male patient younger than 18 who had a stem cell transplant for acute lymphoblastic leukemia, so the T cells may come from the graft donor. This sample comprised PBMCs, mostly from graft donor cells, obtained 180 days after TCRalphabeta/CD19-depleted stem cell transplant. The CDR3 is CASSAAGGQETQYF. The CDR3 DNA is TGTGCCAGCAGCGCAGCAGGGGGTCAAGAGACCCAGTACTTC.